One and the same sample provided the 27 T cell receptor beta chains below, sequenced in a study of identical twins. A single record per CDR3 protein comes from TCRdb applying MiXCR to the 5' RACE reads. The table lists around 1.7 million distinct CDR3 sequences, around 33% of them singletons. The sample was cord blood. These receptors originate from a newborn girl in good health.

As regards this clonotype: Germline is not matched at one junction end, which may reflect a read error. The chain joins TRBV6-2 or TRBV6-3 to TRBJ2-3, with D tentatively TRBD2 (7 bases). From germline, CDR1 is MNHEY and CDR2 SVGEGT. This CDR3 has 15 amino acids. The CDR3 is CASSYDGGPTDTQSF. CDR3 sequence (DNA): TGTGCCAGCAGTTACGACGGGGGGCCCACAGATACGCAGTCTTTT.

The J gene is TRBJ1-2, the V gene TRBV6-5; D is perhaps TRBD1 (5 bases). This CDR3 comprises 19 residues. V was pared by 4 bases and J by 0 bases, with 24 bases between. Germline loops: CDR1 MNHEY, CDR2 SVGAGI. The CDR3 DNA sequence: TGTGCCAGCAGTTGGATCGGCCGGAATAGTAGGGGAGCTAACTATGGCTACACCTTC. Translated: CASSWIGRNSRGANYGYTF.

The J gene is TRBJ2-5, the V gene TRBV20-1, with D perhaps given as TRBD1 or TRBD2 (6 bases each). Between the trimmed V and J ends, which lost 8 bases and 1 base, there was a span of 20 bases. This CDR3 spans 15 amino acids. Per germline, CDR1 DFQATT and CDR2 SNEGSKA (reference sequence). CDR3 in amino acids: CSTVRGAGIQETQYF. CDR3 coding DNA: TGCAGTACGGTGAGGGGGGCGGGCATCCAAGAGACCCAGTACTTC.

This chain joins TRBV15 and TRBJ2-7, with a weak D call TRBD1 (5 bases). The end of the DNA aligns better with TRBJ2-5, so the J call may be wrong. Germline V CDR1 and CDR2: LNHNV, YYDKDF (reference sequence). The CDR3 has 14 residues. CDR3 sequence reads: CATSGRVGGETQYF. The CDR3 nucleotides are TGTGCCACCAGCGGCAGGGTGGGTGGGGAGACCCAGTACTTC.

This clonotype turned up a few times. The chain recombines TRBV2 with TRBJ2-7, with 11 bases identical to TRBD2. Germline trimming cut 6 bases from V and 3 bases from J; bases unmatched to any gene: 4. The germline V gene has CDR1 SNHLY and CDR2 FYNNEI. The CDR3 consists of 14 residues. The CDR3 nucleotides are TGTGCCAGCAGGCTTAGCGGGGGGGTCTACGAGCAGTACTTC. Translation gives CASRLSGGVYEQYF.

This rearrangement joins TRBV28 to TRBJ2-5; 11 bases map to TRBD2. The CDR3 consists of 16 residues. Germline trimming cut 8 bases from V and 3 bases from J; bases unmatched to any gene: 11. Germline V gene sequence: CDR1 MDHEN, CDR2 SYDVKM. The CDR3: CASGTSKLAGEETQYF. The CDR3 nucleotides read TGTGCCAGCGGCACCTCGAAACTAGCGGGAGAAGAGACCCAGTACTTC.

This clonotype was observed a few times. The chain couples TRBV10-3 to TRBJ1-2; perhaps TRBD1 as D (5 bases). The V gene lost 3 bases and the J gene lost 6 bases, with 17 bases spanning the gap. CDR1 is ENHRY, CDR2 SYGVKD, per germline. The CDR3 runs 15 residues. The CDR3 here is CAISERVEGNNGYTF. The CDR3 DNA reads TGTGCCATCAGTGAAAGGGTGGAGGGGAATAATGGCTACACCTTC.

This chain's CDR3 is CSSILYSYNEQFF. In DNA form, the CDR3 reads TGCAGTTCGATCTTATACTCCTACAATGAGCAGTTCTTC. This sequence joins TRBV20-1 and TRBJ2-1, with no clear D. Germline-derived CDR1 and CDR2 are DFQATT and SNEGSKA (reference sequence). The CDR3 consists of 13 residues. The V end lost 8 bases, the J end lost 0 bases, and 11 bases lay between the germline ends.

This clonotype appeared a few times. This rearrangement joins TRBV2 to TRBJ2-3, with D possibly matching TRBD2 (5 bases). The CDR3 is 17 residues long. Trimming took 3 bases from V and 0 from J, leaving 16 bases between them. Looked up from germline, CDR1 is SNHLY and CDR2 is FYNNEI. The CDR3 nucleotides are TGTGCCAGCAGTGACATATCGGGGAGCCCTAGCACAGATACGCAGTATTTT. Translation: CASSDISGSPSTDTQYF.

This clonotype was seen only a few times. This CDR3 is CASSRPENNEKLFF. In nucleotides, the CDR3 is TGTGCCAGCAGTCGTCCGGAGAATAATGAAAAACTGTTTTTT. The chain uses TRBV12-3 or TRBV12-4 and TRBJ1-4, with D unresolved. The length of the CDR3 is 14 residues. V was trimmed by 5 bases and J by 4 bases, leaving 11 bases between them.

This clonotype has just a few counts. DNA for the CDR3: TGCGCCAGCAGCTTGGTGTCCTTCTCCTACAATGAGCAGTACTTC. This gives the protein CASSLVSFSYNEQYF. The chain combines TRBV5-1 with TRBJ2-7; unclear D gene. Looked up from germline, CDR1 is SGHRS and CDR2 is YFSETQ. The V gene lost 0 bases and the J gene lost 7 bases, with 17 bases spanning the gap. The CDR3 length is 15 residues.

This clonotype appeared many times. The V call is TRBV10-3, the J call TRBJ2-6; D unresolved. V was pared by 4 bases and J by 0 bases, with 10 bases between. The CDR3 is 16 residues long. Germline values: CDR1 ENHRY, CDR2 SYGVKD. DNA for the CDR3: TGTGCCATCAGTGGATCTCTAACCTCTGGGGCCAACGTCCTGACTTTC. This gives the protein CAISGSLTSGANVLTF.

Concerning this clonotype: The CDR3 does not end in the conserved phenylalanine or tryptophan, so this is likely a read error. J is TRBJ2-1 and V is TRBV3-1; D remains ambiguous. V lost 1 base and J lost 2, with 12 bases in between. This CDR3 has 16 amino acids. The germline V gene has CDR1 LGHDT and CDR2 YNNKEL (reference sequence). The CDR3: CASSQGEVNTYNEQFL. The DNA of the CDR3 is TGTGCCAGCAGCCAAGGCGAGGTCAACACCTACAATGAGCAGTTCTTA.

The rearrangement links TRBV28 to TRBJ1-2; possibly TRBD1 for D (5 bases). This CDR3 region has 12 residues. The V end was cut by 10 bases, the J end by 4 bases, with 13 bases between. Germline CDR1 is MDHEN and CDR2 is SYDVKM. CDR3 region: CAIRTGAYGYTF. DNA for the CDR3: TGTGCCATCCGAACAGGAGCCTATGGCTACACCTTC.

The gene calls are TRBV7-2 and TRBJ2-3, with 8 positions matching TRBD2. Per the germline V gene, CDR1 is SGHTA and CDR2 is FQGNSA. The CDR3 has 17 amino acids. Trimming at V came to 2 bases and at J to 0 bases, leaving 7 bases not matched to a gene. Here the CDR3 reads CASSLWASGQSTDTQYF. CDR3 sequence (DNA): TGTGCCAGCAGCTTATGGGCTAGCGGGCAAAGCACAGATACGCAGTATTTT. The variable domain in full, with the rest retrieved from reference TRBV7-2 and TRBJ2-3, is GAGVSQSPSNKVTEKGKDVELRCDPISGHTALYWYRQSLGQGLEFLIYFQGNSAPDKSGLPSDRFSAERTGGSVSTLTIQRTQQEDSAVYLCASSLWASGQSTDTQYFGPGTRLTVL.

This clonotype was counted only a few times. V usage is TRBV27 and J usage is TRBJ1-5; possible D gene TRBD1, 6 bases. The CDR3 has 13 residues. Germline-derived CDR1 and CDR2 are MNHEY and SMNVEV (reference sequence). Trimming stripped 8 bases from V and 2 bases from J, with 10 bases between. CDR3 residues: CASGYRGNQPQHF. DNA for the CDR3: TGTGCCAGCGGCTACAGGGGCAATCAGCCCCAGCATTTT.

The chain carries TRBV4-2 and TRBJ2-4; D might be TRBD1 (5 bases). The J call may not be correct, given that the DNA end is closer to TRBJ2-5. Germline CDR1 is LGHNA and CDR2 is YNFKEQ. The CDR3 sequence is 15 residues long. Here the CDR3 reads CASSQDRTYQETQYF. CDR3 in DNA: TGTGCCAGCAGCCAAGATAGGACATATCAAGAGACCCAGTACTTC.

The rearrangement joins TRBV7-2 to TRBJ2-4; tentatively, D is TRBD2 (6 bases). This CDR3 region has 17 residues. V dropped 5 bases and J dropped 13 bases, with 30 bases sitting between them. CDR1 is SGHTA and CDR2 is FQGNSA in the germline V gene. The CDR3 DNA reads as TGTGCCAGCAGCATAGTCGCTAGCCCGGAGGGTTACAATGAGCAGTACTTC. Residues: CASSIVASPEGYNEQYF.

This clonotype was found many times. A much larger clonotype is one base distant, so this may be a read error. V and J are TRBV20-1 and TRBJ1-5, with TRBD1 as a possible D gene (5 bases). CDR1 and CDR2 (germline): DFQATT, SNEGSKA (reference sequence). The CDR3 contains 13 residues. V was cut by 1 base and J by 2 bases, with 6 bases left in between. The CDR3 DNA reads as TGCAGTGCTAGAGCCAGGGGCAATCAGCCCCAGCATTTT. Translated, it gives CSARARGNQPQHF.

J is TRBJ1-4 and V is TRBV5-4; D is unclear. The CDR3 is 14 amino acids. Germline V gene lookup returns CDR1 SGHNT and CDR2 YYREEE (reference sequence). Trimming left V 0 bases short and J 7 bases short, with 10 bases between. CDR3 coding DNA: TGTGCCAGCAGCTTGGAAGTAAATGCTGAAAAACTGTTTTTT. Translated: CASSLEVNAEKLFF.

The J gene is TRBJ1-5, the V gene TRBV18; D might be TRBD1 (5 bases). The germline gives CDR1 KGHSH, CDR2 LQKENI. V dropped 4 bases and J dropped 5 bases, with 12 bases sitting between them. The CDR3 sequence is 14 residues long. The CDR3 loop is CASSLTRGHQPQHF. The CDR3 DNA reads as TGTGCCAGCTCACTTACAAGGGGTCATCAGCCCCAGCATTTT.

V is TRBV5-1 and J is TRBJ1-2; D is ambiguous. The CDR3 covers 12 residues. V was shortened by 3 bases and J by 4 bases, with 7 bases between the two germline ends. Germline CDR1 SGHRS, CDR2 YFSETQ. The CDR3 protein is CASSSETYGYTF. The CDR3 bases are TGCGCCAGCAGCTCCGAAACCTATGGCTACACCTTC.

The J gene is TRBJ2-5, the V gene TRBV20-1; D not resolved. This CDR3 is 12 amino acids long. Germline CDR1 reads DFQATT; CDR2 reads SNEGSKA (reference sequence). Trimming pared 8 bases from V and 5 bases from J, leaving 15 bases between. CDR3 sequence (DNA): TGCAGTTTAGTGGGGAAAGGGGAGACCCAGTACTTC. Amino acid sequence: CSLVGKGETQYF.

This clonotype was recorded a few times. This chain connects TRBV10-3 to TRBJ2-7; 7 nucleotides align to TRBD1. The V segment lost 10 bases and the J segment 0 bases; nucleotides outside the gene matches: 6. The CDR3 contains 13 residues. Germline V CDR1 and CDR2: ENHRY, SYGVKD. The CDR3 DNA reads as TGTGCCACCGCAGGGACAGACTCCTACGAGCAGTACTTC. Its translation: CATAGTDSYEQYF.

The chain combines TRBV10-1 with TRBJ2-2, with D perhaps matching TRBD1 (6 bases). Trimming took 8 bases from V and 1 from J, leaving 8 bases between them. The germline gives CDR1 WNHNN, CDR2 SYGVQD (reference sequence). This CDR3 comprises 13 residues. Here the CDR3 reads CASGQKNTGELFF. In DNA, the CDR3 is TGCGCCAGCGGACAGAAGAACACCGGGGAGCTGTTTTTT.

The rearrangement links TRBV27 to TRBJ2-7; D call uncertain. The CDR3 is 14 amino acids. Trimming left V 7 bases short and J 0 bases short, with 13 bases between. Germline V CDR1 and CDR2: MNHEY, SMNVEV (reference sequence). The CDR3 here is CASKVLAGSYEQYF. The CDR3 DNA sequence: TGTGCCAGCAAGGTATTAGCAGGCTCCTACGAGCAGTACTTC.

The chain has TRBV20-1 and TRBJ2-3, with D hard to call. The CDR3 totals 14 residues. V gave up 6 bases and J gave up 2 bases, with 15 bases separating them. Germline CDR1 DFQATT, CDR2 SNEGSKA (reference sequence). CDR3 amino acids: CSAQAPSNTDTQYF. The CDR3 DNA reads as TGCAGTGCCCAGGCCCCTTCTAACACAGATACGCAGTATTTT.